Below, 20 T cell receptor beta chains from the same sample are listed, as sequenced in a study of blood T cell repertoires in COVID-19. Clones were read by immunoSEQ multiplex PCR, and TCRdb kept only the in-frame ones, dropping some. The table includes some 300,000 clones, roughly 80% detected once. Sequencing was done on a sample of peripheral blood. Source of these receptors: a woman in her 50s with active or convalescent COVID-19.

V and J are TRBV2 and TRBJ1-1; possibly TRBD1 for D (5 bases). Germline-derived CDR1 and CDR2 are SNHLY and FYNNEI. Trimming shortened V by 6 bases and J by 1 base, and 18 bases separated the two germline ends. The CDR3 totals 16 residues. CDR3 sequence reads: CASRLRGPGWNTEAFF. The CDR3 DNA is TGTGCCAGCAGGTTGCGGGGCCCCGGATGGAACACTGAAGCTTTCTTT.

The rearrangement joins TRBV5-1 to TRBJ1-1; a weak D match, TRBD1 (5 bases). The V gene lost 1 base and the J gene lost 1 base, with 14 bases spanning the gap. Germline V gene sequence: CDR1 SGHRS, CDR2 YFSETQ. This CDR3 has 16 amino acids. The DNA of the CDR3 is TGCGCCAGCAGCTTGCATGAGGGACTGTCGAACACTGAAGCTTTCTTT. Its protein product is CASSLHEGLSNTEAFF.

The chain joins TRBV5-1 to TRBJ2-7; perhaps TRBD2 as D (5 bases). CDR1 is SGHRS, CDR2 YFSETQ, per germline. V gave up 5 bases and J gave up 4 bases, with 13 bases separating them. The CDR3 runs 13 residues. CDR3 in amino acids: CASSKGVGYEQYF. The CDR3 nucleotides are TGCGCCAGCAGTAAGGGAGTGGGGTACGAGCAGTACTTC.

This clone was detected only once. This chain joins TRBV7-2 and TRBJ2-1; 7 nucleotides match TRBD2. V shed 5 bases, J shed 2 bases, and the junction held 9 bases outside the gene matches. The CDR3 is made up of 16 amino acids. Germline loops: CDR1 SGHTA, CDR2 FQGNSA. CDR3 amino acids: CASSISGTSPYNEQFF. In nucleotides, the CDR3 is TGTGCCAGCAGCATAAGCGGGACGAGCCCCTACAATGAGCAGTTCTTC.

The chain joins TRBV6-6 to TRBJ1-2; D ambiguous. Germline CDR1 MNHNY, CDR2 SVGAGI (reference sequence). The CDR3 has 13 amino acids. V was cut by 6 bases and J by 2 bases, with 10 bases left in between. This chain's CDR3 is CASSPPQNYGYTF. The CDR3 DNA reads as TGTGCCAGCAGCCCTCCCCAGAACTATGGCTACACCTTC.

The rearrangement uses TRBV24-1 and TRBJ1-5; 7 bases line up with TRBD1. V lost 4 bases, J lost 3 bases, and 8 bases stayed unmatched. Germline V gene data show CDR1 as KGHDR and CDR2 as SFDVKD. The CDR3 runs 16 residues. DNA for the CDR3: TGTGCCACCAGTGACCATCGACAGGGCTACAATCAGCCCCAGCATTTT. Translation: CATSDHRQGYNQPQHF.

This chain links TRBV19 with TRBJ1-1, with no clear D. Germline CDR1 reads LNHDA; CDR2 reads SQIVND (reference sequence). The CDR3 spans 20 residues. Trimming cost V 2 bases and J 0 bases, with 25 bases left between them. CDR3 in amino acids: CASSIRRAGITISLNTEAFF. The CDR3 nucleotides read TGTGCCAGTAGTATAAGACGTGCGGGGATAACAATCTCCCTGAACACTGAAGCTTTCTTT.

The rearrangement uses TRBV2 and TRBJ2-2; 9 bases line up with TRBD2. V shed 4 bases, J shed 3 bases, and the junction held 18 bases outside the gene matches. The CDR3 is 20 residues long. CDR1 SNHLY and CDR2 FYNNEI come from the germline V gene. The CDR3 is CASSGTGSISGRSDTGELFF. The CDR3 DNA follows: TGTGCCAGCAGTGGTACCGGCTCTATTAGCGGGAGATCGGACACCGGGGAGCTGTTTTTT.

The V call is TRBV6-5, the J call TRBJ1-5; unclear D gene. Germline CDR1 and CDR2: MNHEY and SVGAGI. This CDR3 region has 15 residues. V was pared by 5 bases and J by 0 bases, with 11 bases between. The CDR3 DNA follows: TGTGCCAGCAGTCGGGTCCCACTTAGCAATCAGCCCCAGCATTTT. This translates into CASSRVPLSNQPQHF.

This clone was recorded once. This sequence joins TRBV28 and TRBJ2-5, with 7 nucleotides matching TRBD1. The CDR3 extends over 16 amino acids. J lost 1 base, V lost 3 bases, and 8 bases had no gene match. CDR1 MDHEN and CDR2 SYDVKM come from the germline V gene. This CDR3 reads CASSFARQGIQETQYF. The CDR3 bases are TGTGCCAGCAGTTTTGCCCGACAGGGTATCCAAGAGACCCAGTACTTC.

V is TRBV5-4 and J is TRBJ2-1; D possibly corresponds to TRBD2 (5 bases). Germline V lookup: CDR1 SGHNT, CDR2 YYREEE (reference sequence). This CDR3 is built from 16 residues. V was cut by 3 bases and J by 5 bases, with 18 bases left in between. The CDR3, as DNA: TGTGCCAGCAGCTCGGGATTTACTACGTCTAACAATGAGCAGTTCTTC. Translating gives CASSSGFTTSNNEQFF. Together with reference TRBV5-4 and TRBJ2-1, the CDR3 gives the full variable domain: ETGVTQSPTHLIKTRGQQVTLRCSSQSGHNTVSWYQQALGQGPQFIFQYYREEENGRGNFPPRFSGLQFPNYSSELNVNALELDDSALYLCASSSGFTTSNNEQFFGPGTRLTVL.

The gene calls are TRBV28 and TRBJ1-2, with D perhaps matching TRBD1 (6 bases). CDR1 MDHEN and CDR2 SYDVKM come from the germline V gene. V shed 6 bases and J shed 4 bases, with 15 bases lying between them. The CDR3 has 14 amino acids. CDR3: CASSLIQGFYGYTF. The CDR3 nucleotides are TGTGCCAGCAGCTTGATACAGGGATTCTATGGCTACACCTTC.

V gene TRBV15 combines with J gene TRBJ2-7; D perhaps matches TRBD1 (5 bases). This CDR3 is built from 15 residues. The V end was cut by 8 bases, the J end by 2 bases, with 19 bases between. Germline lookup yields CDR1 LNHNV and CDR2 YYDKDF (reference sequence). The CDR3 sequence: CATDWGGASAYEQYF. As DNA, the CDR3 is TGTGCCACCGACTGGGGCGGCGCGTCGGCCTACGAGCAGTACTTC.

The V call is TRBV2, the J call TRBJ1-1; 7 positions match TRBD1. V was pared by 11 bases and J by 7 bases, with 10 bases of the junction left unmatched. The CDR3 extends over 12 amino acids. CDR1 SNHLY and CDR2 FYNNEI come from the germline V gene. The CDR3 DNA reads TGTGCCGGGCAGGGGGGTTGGGGTGAAGCTTTCTTT. Protein: CAGQGGWGEAFF. The complete variable domain, with remaining parts taken from reference TRBV2 and TRBJ1-1, reads EPEVTQTPSHQVTQMGQEVILRCVPISNHLYFYWYRQILGQKVEFLVSFYNNEISEKSEIFDDQFSVERPDGSNFTLKIRSTKLEDSAMYFCAGQGGWGEAFFGQGTRLTVV.

This sequence joins TRBV21-1 and TRBJ1-1; the D call TRBD1 from the table was never checked on the DNA. TRBV21-1 is a pseudogene segment. The CDR3 sequence is 14 residues long. CDR3 nucleotide sequence: TGTGCCAGCATGTATACAGGGGGCTCCTCTGAAGCTTTCTTT. It specifies CASMYTGGSSEAFF.

V usage is TRBV20-1 and J usage is TRBJ2-7, with a tentative D call TRBD2 (5 bases). Germline V gene sequence: CDR1 DFQATT, CDR2 SNEGSKA (reference sequence). The CDR3 totals 11 residues. V dropped 1 base and J dropped 13 bases, with 14 bases sitting between them. For the CDR3, the DNA is TGCAGTGCTAGAGTTAGAGGGTTGGTATACTTC. Translation: CSARVRGLVYF.

The genes are TRBV19 and TRBJ1-1, with unresolved D. CDR1 is LNHDA and CDR2 is SQIVND in the germline V gene (reference sequence). Trimming removed 5 bases at V and 0 bases at J, with 4 bases between. The CDR3 length is 12 residues. The CDR3 nucleotides read TGTGCCAGTAGTGGCCTGAACACTGAAGCTTTCTTT. Translation gives CASSGLNTEAFF.

This chain joins TRBV18 and TRBJ1-1; 8 bases agree with TRBD1. Unmatched junction bases numbered 7, after V lost 3 bases and J lost 13 bases. CDR1 KGHSH and CDR2 LQKENI come from the germline V gene. The CDR3 totals 12 residues. This chain's CDR3 is CASSPTAGGDFF. The CDR3 DNA follows: TGTGCCAGCTCACCGACGGCAGGGGGCGATTTCTTT.

The V and J genes are TRBV2 and TRBJ2-2, with 11 positions matching TRBD2. The CDR3 is 17 residues long. J gave up 6 bases and V 5 bases, and 11 bases lay outside the gene matches. Germline values: CDR1 SNHLY, CDR2 FYNNEI. The CDR3 here is CASSRGSGTSGSGELFF. Written as DNA, the CDR3 is TGTGCCAGCAGTCGGGGTTCCGGGACTAGCGGTTCCGGGGAGCTGTTTTTT.

The chain recombines TRBV9 with TRBJ1-1, with D maybe TRBD1 (5 bases). Germline V gene data show CDR1 as SGDLS and CDR2 as YYNGEE. The CDR3 has 13 amino acids. Trimming cost V 3 bases and J 6 bases, with 12 bases left between them. Here the CDR3 reads CASSGVVQAEAFF. The DNA for the CDR3 is TGTGCCAGCAGCGGGGTGGTACAGGCTGAAGCTTTCTTT.